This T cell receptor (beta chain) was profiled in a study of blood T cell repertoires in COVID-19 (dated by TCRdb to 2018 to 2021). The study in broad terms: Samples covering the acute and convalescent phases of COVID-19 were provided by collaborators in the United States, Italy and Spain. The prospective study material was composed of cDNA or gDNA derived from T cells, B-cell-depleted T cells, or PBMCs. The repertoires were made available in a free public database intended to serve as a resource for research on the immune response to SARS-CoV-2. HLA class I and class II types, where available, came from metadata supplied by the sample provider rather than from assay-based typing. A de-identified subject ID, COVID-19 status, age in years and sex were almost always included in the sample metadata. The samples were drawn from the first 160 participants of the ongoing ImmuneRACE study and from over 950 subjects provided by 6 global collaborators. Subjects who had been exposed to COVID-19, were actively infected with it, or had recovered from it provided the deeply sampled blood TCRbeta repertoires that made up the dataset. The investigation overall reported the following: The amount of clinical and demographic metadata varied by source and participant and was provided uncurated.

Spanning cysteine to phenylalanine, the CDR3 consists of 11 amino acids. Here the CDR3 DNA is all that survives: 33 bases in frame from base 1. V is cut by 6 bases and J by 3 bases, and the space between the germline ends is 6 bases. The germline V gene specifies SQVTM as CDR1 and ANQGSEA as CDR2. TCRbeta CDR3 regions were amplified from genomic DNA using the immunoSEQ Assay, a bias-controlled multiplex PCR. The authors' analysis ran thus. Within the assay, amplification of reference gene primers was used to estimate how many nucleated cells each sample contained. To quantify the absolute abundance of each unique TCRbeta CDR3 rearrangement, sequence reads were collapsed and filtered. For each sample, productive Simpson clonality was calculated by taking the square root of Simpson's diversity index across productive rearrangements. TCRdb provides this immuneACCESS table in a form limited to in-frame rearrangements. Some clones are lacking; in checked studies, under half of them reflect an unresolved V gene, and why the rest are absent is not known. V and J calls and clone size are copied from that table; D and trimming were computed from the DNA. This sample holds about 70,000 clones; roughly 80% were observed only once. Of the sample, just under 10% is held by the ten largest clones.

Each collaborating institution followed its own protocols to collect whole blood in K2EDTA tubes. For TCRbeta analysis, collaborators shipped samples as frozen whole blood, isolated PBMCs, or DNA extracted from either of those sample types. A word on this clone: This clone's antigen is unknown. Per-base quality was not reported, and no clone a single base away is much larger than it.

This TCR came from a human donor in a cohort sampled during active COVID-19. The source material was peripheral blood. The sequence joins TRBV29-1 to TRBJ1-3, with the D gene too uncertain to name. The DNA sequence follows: TGCAGCGTGAGGGTTGGAAACACCATATATTTT. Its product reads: CSVRVGNTIYF.